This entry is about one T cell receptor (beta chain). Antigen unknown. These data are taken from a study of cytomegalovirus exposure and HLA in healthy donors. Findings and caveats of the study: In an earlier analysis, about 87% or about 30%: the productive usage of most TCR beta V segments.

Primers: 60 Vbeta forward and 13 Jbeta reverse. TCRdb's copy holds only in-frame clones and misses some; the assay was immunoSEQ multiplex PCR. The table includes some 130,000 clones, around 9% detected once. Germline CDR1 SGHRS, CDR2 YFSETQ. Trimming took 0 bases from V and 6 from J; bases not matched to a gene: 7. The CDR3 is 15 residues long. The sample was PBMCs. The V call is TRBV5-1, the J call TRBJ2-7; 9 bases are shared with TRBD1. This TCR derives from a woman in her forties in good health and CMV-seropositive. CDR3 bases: TGCGCCAGCAGCTTGGAGGGGACAGGGTCCGCCGAGCAGTACTTC. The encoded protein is CASSLEGTGSAEQYF. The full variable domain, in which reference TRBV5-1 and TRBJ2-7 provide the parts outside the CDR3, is KAGVTQTPRYLIKTRGQQVTLSCSPISGHRSVSWYQQTPGQGLQFLFEYFSETQRNKGNFPGRFSGRQFSNSRSEMNVSTLELGDSALYLCASSLEGTGSAEQYFGPGTRLTVT.